The next 14 T cell receptor beta chains were all read from a single sample in a study of vaccination and CD4 T cells after COVID-19. The Oncomine TCR Beta short-read assay sequenced DNA from cultured CD4+ T cells. TCRdb redid the calling of the PCR reads with MiXCR, one entry per CDR3 protein. The sample has tens of thousands of distinct CDR3 sequences; roughly half are singletons. Treatment noted: approximately 9-day PBMC culture with coronavirus spike peptide pools or control peptides (ViraFEST assay). No antigen is known for these receptors. Material: CD4+ T cells from blood, cultured in vitro. These receptors came from a human donor who had recovered from COVID-19.

The J gene is TRBJ2-4, the V gene TRBV5-8; D unresolved. The V end was cut by 4 bases, the J end by 6 bases, with 11 bases between. The CDR3 runs to 13 residues. Germline V gene sequence: CDR1 SGHTS, CDR2 YDEGEE. The CDR3 is CASSRPDVNIQYF. For the CDR3, the DNA is TGTGCCAGCAGCCGACCGGACGTAAACATTCAGTACTTC. Full variable domain (rest looked up from reference TRBV5-8 and TRBJ2-4): EAGVTQSPTHLIKTRGQQATLRCSPISGHTSVYWYQQALGLGLQFLLWYDEGEERNRGNFPPRFSGRQFPNYSSELNVNALELEDSALYLCASSRPDVNIQYFGAGTRLSVL.

The CDR3 region is CASSEVAGGGGEQYF. DNA for the CDR3: TGTGCCAGCAGTGAAGTAGCGGGAGGGGGTGGCGAGCAGTACTTC. The V gene is TRBV2, the J gene TRBJ2-7, with TRBD2 identical over 11 bases. Germline CDR1 SNHLY, CDR2 FYNNEI. The CDR3 is 15 amino acids. Germline trimming cut 1 base from V and 6 bases from J; bases unmatched to any gene: 5.

The chain recombines TRBV10-1 with TRBJ2-1, with TRBD2 matching over 9 bases. Looked up from germline, CDR1 is WNHNN and CDR2 is SYGVQD (reference sequence). There are 17 residues in the CDR3. Trimming took 0 bases from V and 7 from J; bases not matched to a gene: 10. CDR3 sequence: CASSESVGSGSRNEQFF. The DNA for the CDR3 is TGCGCCAGCAGTGAGTCGGTTGGTAGCGGGAGTAGGAATGAGCAGTTCTTC.

This clonotype was found a few times. V gene TRBV2 combines with J gene TRBJ1-1, with 8 bases fitting TRBD1. J lost 10 bases, V lost 1 base, and 8 bases had no gene match. The CDR3 is 14 residues long. Germline loops: CDR1 SNHLY, CDR2 FYNNEI. The CDR3 DNA is TGTGCCAGCAGTGAAGGCCCCAGGGGGCGGAGAGCTTTCTTT. Amino acid sequence: CASSEGPRGRRAFF. The full variable domain, with the rest looked up from reference TRBV2 and TRBJ1-1, is EPEVTQTPSHQVTQMGQEVILRCVPISNHLYFYWYRQILGQKVEFLVSFYNNEISEKSEIFDDQFSVERPDGSNFTLKIRSTKLEDSAMYFCASSEGPRGRRAFFGQGTRLTVV.

The chain carries TRBV18 and TRBJ2-7, with TRBD1 identical over 9 bases. The V gene's germline CDR1 is KGHSH and CDR2 LQKENI. With V trimmed by 4 bases and J by 3 bases, 1 base remained unmatched. The CDR3 is 13 residues long. CDR3 coding DNA: TGTGCCAGCTCACGGACAGGGGACTACGAGCAGTACTTC. Translating gives CASSRTGDYEQYF. The full variable domain, in which reference TRBV18 and TRBJ2-7 provide the parts outside the CDR3, is NAGVMQNPRHLVRRRGQEARLRCSPMKGHSHVYWYRQLPEEGLKFMVYLQKENIIDESGMPKERFSAEFPKEGPSILRIQQVVRGDSAAYFCASSRTGDYEQYFGPGTRLTVT.

This chain links TRBV2 with TRBJ1-5; D is uncertain. This CDR3 has 13 residues. Germline CDR1 reads SNHLY; CDR2 reads FYNNEI. The V end was cut by 6 bases, the J end by 6 bases, with 12 bases between. In nucleotides, the CDR3 is TGTGCCAGCAGAGAGGGAACGGGTCAGCCCCAGCATTTT. It codes for CASREGTGQPQHF.

This chain links TRBV20-1 with TRBJ1-5; D is perhaps TRBD1 (5 bases). The germline gives CDR1 DFQATT, CDR2 SNEGSKA (reference sequence). The CDR3 has 13 amino acids. For the CDR3, the DNA is TGCAGCGGTGGGGTACAGGTTGGGCAGCCCCAGCATTTT. Translating it yields CSGGVQVGQPQHF.

The rearrangement uses TRBV20-1 and TRBJ2-7; TRBD1 or TRBD2 may be the D gene (5 bases each). Germline V CDR1 and CDR2: DFQATT, SNEGSKA (reference sequence). V was cut by 0 bases and J by 6 bases, with 12 bases left in between. The CDR3 covers 13 residues. The CDR3 loop is CSARDPGRGEQYF. DNA for the CDR3: TGCAGTGCTAGAGATCCGGGAAGGGGCGAGCAGTACTTC.

Only a few counts were recorded for this clonotype. This chain joins TRBV7-2 and TRBJ2-3, with a weak D call TRBD1 (7 bases). CDR1 and CDR2 (germline): SGHTA, FQGNSA. V was shortened by 5 bases and J by 6 bases, with 12 bases between the two germline ends. The CDR3 contains 13 residues. The CDR3 nucleotides read TGTGCCAGCAGCATATCAGGGGGGGATACGCAGTATTTT. Translated, it gives CASSISGGDTQYF.

In its sample, this clonotype was seen a few times. The chain couples TRBV20-1 to TRBJ1-1; maybe TRBD1 (6 bases). V was clipped by 6 bases and J by 1 base, with 15 bases between them. The CDR3 has 14 amino acids. CDR1 is DFQATT, CDR2 SNEGSKA, per germline (reference sequence). The CDR3: CSAEPDRPNTEAFF. The CDR3 DNA is TGCAGTGCCGAACCCGACAGGCCGAACACTGAAGCTTTCTTT.

The chain links TRBV28 to TRBJ2-3; TRBD2 aligns across 14 bases. The CDR3 is 17 amino acids. Germline values: CDR1 MDHEN, CDR2 SYDVKM. J gave up 5 bases and V 5 bases, and 9 bases lay outside the gene matches. The CDR3 spells CASSTPGLAGAGDTQYF. The DNA of the CDR3 is TGTGCCAGCAGTACACCGGGACTAGCGGGAGCGGGAGATACGCAGTATTTT.

This clonotype was counted only a few times. This chain connects TRBV6-5 to TRBJ1-1; D call uncertain. This CDR3 is 13 amino acids long. CDR1 MNHEY and CDR2 SVGAGI come from the germline V gene. V lost 4 bases and J lost 3, with 9 bases in between. For the CDR3, the DNA is TGTGCCAGCAGTTTTAATGGGGACACTGAAGCTTTCTTT. Its protein product is CASSFNGDTEAFF.

The sample holds a few counts of this clonotype. The chain links TRBV20-1 to TRBJ1-6; 7 positions agree with TRBD1. J lost 7 bases, V lost 2 bases, and 8 bases had no gene match. CDR1 DFQATT and CDR2 SNEGSKA come from the germline V gene (reference sequence). This CDR3 contains 15 residues. CDR3 sequence (DNA): TGCAGTGCTAGATTTCCGGGACAGCCAAATTCACCCCTCCACTTT. Protein sequence: CSARFPGQPNSPLHF.

The J gene is TRBJ1-2, the V gene TRBV6-5; TRBD1 aligns across 7 bases. This CDR3 has 16 amino acids. After removal of 0 bases from V and 2 bases from J, the junction contained 6 bases not matched to a gene. Germline-derived CDR1 and CDR2 are MNHEY and SVGAGI. The CDR3 region has the DNA TGTGCCAGCAGTTACTCAACAGGGGCGGGGAACTATGGCTACACCTTC. Protein: CASSYSTGAGNYGYTF.